The TCR beta chain described here comes from a study of OX40 agonist ivuxolimab in advanced cancers. On the study more broadly: Partial response was recorded in three patients: one hepatocellular carcinoma and two cutaneous melanoma cases. The study's findings and limits: Still undetermined is the antigen specificity of the expanded peripheral T cells.

Germline V gives CDR1 LNHDA, CDR2 SQIVND (reference sequence). V was cut by 3 bases and J by 0 bases, with 18 bases left in between. The CDR3 runs 18 residues. On this clone: The antigen remains unidentified.

TCRdb keeps only in-frame clones here, not all; method: immunoSEQ multiplex PCR. The sample has approximately 80,000 clones, around 90% seen once. This rearrangement joins TRBV19 to TRBJ2-4, with D possibly being TRBD2 (6 bases). The source is an adult with an advanced solid tumor such as melanoma, head and neck, liver or kidney cancer. The sequencing here drew on CD4+ or CD8+ T cells sorted from blood, taken in a trial of the OX40 agonist ivuxolimab. CDR3 residues: CASSITVSGVIAKNIQYF. Written as DNA, the CDR3 is TGTGCCAGTAGTATTACTGTTTCGGGGGTAATAGCCAAAAACATTCAGTACTTC.